This TCR beta chain was sequenced in a study of tumor-infiltrating lymphocytes in primary liver carcinoma. CDR1 and CDR2 from the germline V gene are SQVTM and ANQGSEA. The CDR3 spans 15 residues. As to this clonotype: The antigen remains unidentified. An end of the junction differs from the germline gene, which may be a read error.

Both RNA and DNA were isolated together from about 21-30 mg of bulk tissue that had not been sorted. Constant-region priming of 500 ng total RNA yielded TCR beta cDNA. Three nested multiplex PCR rounds of slightly modified ARM-PCR generated TCR beta libraries. The first two PCR rounds, around 11 cycles each, used TRBV1-TRBV30 forward primers and a C-beta reverse primer. MiXCR was run by TCRdb on the multiplex PCR reads, yielding one entry per CDR3 protein. The sample contains roughly 120,000 distinct CDR3 sequences, around 64% of which appear only once. Study-level results: Only about 7.5-24% of top clones showed up in all five tumor regions.

The chain joins TRBV29-1 to TRBJ2-7; 14 bases agree with TRBD2. The sample was liver tumor tissue from sampling region 3. The subset is: tumor region T3, left-lateral pole. This receptor was taken from a woman aged 60-70 years with primary liver carcinoma and hepatitis B virus infection. The CDR3: CIVEGLAGVDDGQYF. CDR3 DNA: TGCATCGTTGAGGGACTAGCGGGAGTTGACGACGGGCAGTACTTC.